Each of the 20 T cell receptor beta chains below was sequenced from the same sample in a study of OX40 agonist ivuxolimab in advanced cancers. Produced via immunoSEQ multiplex PCR; TCRdb's table is partial and in-frame only. Of tens of thousands of clones listed, roughly 88% are singletons. This sample comprised CD4+ or CD8+ T cells sorted from blood, obtained in a trial of the OX40 agonist ivuxolimab. Receptors originate from an adult with an advanced solid tumor such as melanoma, head and neck, liver or kidney cancer.

CDR3 residues: CASSPGWAKGEKLFF. In nucleotides, the CDR3 is TGCGCCAGCAGCCCCGGGTGGGCCAAGGGTGAAAAACTGTTTTTT. This chain uses TRBV4-1 with TRBJ1-4; D gene uncertain. V lost 4 bases to trimming and J lost 7 bases, with 16 bases between them. Germline V gives CDR1 MGHRA, CDR2 YSYEKL. CDR3 length equals 15 residues.

This chain joins TRBV7-3 and TRBJ2-1; no clear D. Trimming left V 0 bases short and J 1 base short, with 10 bases between. There are 16 residues in the CDR3. Per germline, CDR1 SGHTA and CDR2 FQGTGA. CDR3 DNA sequence: TGTGCCAGCAGCTTAACGATGTGGGAATCCTACAATGAGCAGTTCTTC. Translation gives CASSLTMWESYNEQFF.

This clone appeared a single time. CDR3: CASNPSGGATDTQYF. CDR3 sequence (DNA): TGTGCCAGCAACCCTAGCGGGGGGGCGACAGATACGCAGTATTTT. This chain joins TRBV28 and TRBJ2-3; 12 bases fit TRBD2. Germline CDR1 reads MDHEN; CDR2 reads SYDVKM. The CDR3 totals 15 residues. After removal of 7 bases from V and 3 bases from J, the junction contained 5 bases not matched to a gene.

The chain joins TRBV27 to TRBJ1-6; the D is unclear. Looked up from germline, CDR1 is MNHEY and CDR2 is SMNVEV (reference sequence). Trimming removed 4 bases from V and 12 bases from J, with 10 bases in between. CDR3 length: 12 residues. The DNA for the CDR3 is TGTGCCAGCAGTTCGCGGGAGGAACCCCTCCACTTT. It translates to CASSSREEPLHF.

This clone was found a few times. The chain joins TRBV2 to TRBJ2-5; D is uncertain. V was clipped by 6 bases and J by 1 base, with 3 bases between them. The length of the CDR3 is 11 residues. Germline V lookup: CDR1 SNHLY, CDR2 FYNNEI. CDR3 amino acids: CASRVQETQYF. The CDR3 nucleotides read TGTGCCAGCAGGGTCCAAGAGACCCAGTACTTC. Full variable domain (remainder filled in from reference TRBV2 and TRBJ2-5): EPEVTQTPSHQVTQMGQEVILRCVPISNHLYFYWYRQILGQKVEFLVSFYNNEISEKSEIFDDQFSVERPDGSNFTLKIRSTKLEDSAMYFCASRVQETQYFGPGTRLLVL.

This sequence joins TRBV6-9 and TRBJ1-1; TRBD1 agrees at 9 bases. CDR3 size: 18 residues. V lost 4 bases, J lost 4 bases, and 16 bases stayed unmatched. The germline gives CDR1 MNHGY, CDR2 SVAAGI. The CDR3 DNA follows: TGTGCCAGCAGTTTTGCCCCAGCGGGACAGGGAATAGGCACTGAAGCTTTCTTT. Encoded protein: CASSFAPAGQGIGTEAFF.

The CDR3 DNA reads TGTGCCAGTAGTACCAGGGGCGACGGGACCCAGTACTTC. Translating gives CASSTRGDGTQYF. The V gene is TRBV19, the J gene TRBJ2-5; D is possibly TRBD1 (6 bases). This CDR3 is built from 13 residues. Per the germline V gene, CDR1 is LNHDA and CDR2 is SQIVND (reference sequence). V dropped 4 bases and J dropped 7 bases, with 13 bases sitting between them.

The V gene is TRBV11-3, the J gene TRBJ2-3; no reliable D call. From germline, CDR1 is SGHNT and CDR2 YENEEA. The V end lost 5 bases, the J end lost 2 bases, and 17 bases lay between the germline ends. The CDR3 is 16 amino acids. CDR3 bases: TGTGCCAGCAGCCCTTCTTACGGACCTATCACAGATACGCAGTATTTT. The encoded protein is CASSPSYGPITDTQYF.

Turning to this clone: The junction departs from germline at one end; a sequencing error may be responsible. V is TRBV7-7 and J is TRBJ2-3, with TRBD2 identical over 10 bases. This CDR3 comprises 15 residues. Germline CDR1 and CDR2: SSHAT and FNYEAQ (reference sequence). As DNA, the CDR3 is TGTGCTAGCAGGGCCGGGACTAGCGACGCAGATACGCAGTATTTT. This sequence encodes CASRAGTSDADTQYF.

V usage is TRBV28 and J usage is TRBJ1-2; D may be TRBD1 (5 bases). V was pared by 1 base and J by 6 bases, with 15 bases between. From germline, CDR1 is MDHEN and CDR2 SYDVKM. The CDR3 is 15 residues long. CDR3 sequence reads: CASSLFGGGRDGYTF. The CDR3 region has the DNA TGTGCCAGCAGTTTATTTGGCGGGGGGAGGGATGGCTACACCTTC.

The count of this clone is one. The chain uses TRBV15 and TRBJ1-2; 10 bases agree with TRBD1. The CDR3 loop spans 14 amino acids. The germline CDR1 and CDR2 sequences are LNHNV and YYDKDF (reference sequence). The trim removed 0 bases at V and 8 bases at J, leaving 3 bases unmatched. CDR3 coding DNA: TGTGCCACCAGCAGAGATGACAGGGGGCGAGGCTACACCTTC. Translating gives CATSRDDRGRGYTF.

The chain uses TRBV11-2 and TRBJ2-3; D is tentatively TRBD1 or TRBD2 (5 bases each). Germline CDR1 and CDR2: SGHAT and FQNNGV. V was trimmed by 6 bases and J by 2 bases, leaving 15 bases between them. This CDR3 is 15 amino acids long. This chain's CDR3 is CASRQVRGNTDTQYF. CDR3 bases: TGTGCCAGCAGGCAAGTGAGGGGAAACACAGATACGCAGTATTTT.

The chain links TRBV7-2 to TRBJ2-3, with D perhaps TRBD1 or TRBD2 (5 bases each). V shed 5 bases and J shed 1 base, with 16 bases lying between them. Germline values: CDR1 SGHTA, CDR2 FQGNSA. The CDR3 loop spans 16 amino acids. For the CDR3, the DNA is TGTGCCAGCAGCCAAACCGGGACCACACGCACAGATACGCAGTATTTT. The encoded protein is CASSQTGTTRTDTQYF.

With regard to this clone: A junction end diverges from the germline sequence, so it may reflect a read error. The chain carries TRBV15 and TRBJ1-4; D unclear. This CDR3 is built from 15 residues. Germline CDR1 LNHNV, CDR2 YYDKDF (reference sequence). CDR3 loop: CATSRDKGTNGKLFF. The CDR3 DNA reads TGTGCCACCAGCAGAGATAAGGGAACTAATGGAAAACTGTTTTTT.

This clone is a singleton in its sample. The rearrangement uses TRBV2 and TRBJ2-1, with TRBD1 matching over 7 bases. The V gene end was trimmed by 8 bases and the J gene end by 0 bases; junction bases not matched to a gene: 7. Germline CDR1 reads SNHLY; CDR2 reads FYNNEI. This CDR3 is 15 amino acids long. CDR3 sequence: CASSGQDGSYNEQFF. The CDR3 nucleotides are TGTGCCAGCTCAGGACAGGATGGCTCCTACAATGAGCAGTTCTTC.

The chain employs TRBV7-8 and TRBJ1-4; D is undetermined. Germline V lookup: CDR1 SGHVS, CDR2 FQNEAQ. V dropped 5 bases and J dropped 0 bases, with 10 bases sitting between them. The CDR3 length is 15 residues. The CDR3 bases are TGTGCCAGCAGCAAGGACGGGGCAACTAATGAAAAACTGTTTTTT. This translates into CASSKDGATNEKLFF.

The chain uses TRBV19 and TRBJ1-1; D call uncertain. V lost 4 bases and J 1 base, leaving 7 bases between the germline ends. This CDR3 has 13 residues. Germline V gene sequence: CDR1 LNHDA, CDR2 SQIVND (reference sequence). The CDR3 protein is CASSTHTNTEAFF. DNA of the CDR3: TGTGCCAGTAGTACCCACACGAACACTGAAGCTTTCTTT.

The chain recombines TRBV11-1 with TRBJ2-1; D call uncertain. The CDR3 loop spans 16 amino acids. Germline-derived CDR1 and CDR2 are SGHAT and FQDESV (reference sequence). V lost 6 bases and J 0 bases, leaving 15 bases between the germline ends. The CDR3 reads CASSFHGGASYNEQFF. The DNA for the CDR3 is TGTGCCAGCAGTTTTCACGGCGGCGCCTCCTACAATGAGCAGTTCTTC.

The chain is built from TRBV18 and TRBJ2-3; D tentatively reads TRBD1 or TRBD2 (5 bases each). Trimming cost V 6 bases and J 4 bases, with 20 bases left between them. Looked up from germline, CDR1 is KGHSH and CDR2 is LQKENI. The CDR3 has 16 amino acids. The CDR3 DNA sequence: TGTGCCAGCTCCCCCCTCAACGGGAAAGGGGCAGATACGCAGTATTTT. Its protein product is CASSPLNGKGADTQYF.

This rearrangement joins TRBV7-2 to TRBJ2-5; D is tentatively TRBD1 or TRBD2 (5 bases each). The CDR3 sequence is 16 residues long. Germline CDR1 reads SGHTA; CDR2 reads FQGNSA. V gave up 3 bases and J gave up 2 bases, with 16 bases separating them. The CDR3: CASSFGTQVLQETQYF. DNA of the CDR3: TGTGCCAGCAGCTTCGGGACCCAGGTGCTTCAAGAGACCCAGTACTTC.